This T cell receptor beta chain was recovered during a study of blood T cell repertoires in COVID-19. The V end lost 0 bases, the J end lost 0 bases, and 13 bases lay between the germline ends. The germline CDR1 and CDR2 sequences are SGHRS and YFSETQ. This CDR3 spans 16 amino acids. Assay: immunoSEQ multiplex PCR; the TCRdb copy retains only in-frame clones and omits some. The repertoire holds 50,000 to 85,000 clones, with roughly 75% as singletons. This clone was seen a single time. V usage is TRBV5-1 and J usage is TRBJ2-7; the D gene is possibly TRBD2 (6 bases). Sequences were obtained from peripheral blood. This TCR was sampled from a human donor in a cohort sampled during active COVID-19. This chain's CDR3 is CASSLGNSGRSYEQYF. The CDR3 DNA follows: TGCGCCAGCAGCTTGGGAAATAGCGGACGCTCCTACGAGCAGTACTTC.